Below, 25 T cell receptor beta chains from the same sample are listed, as sequenced in a study of T cell responses to AZD1222 COVID-19 vaccine (TCRdb year 2021). What the time point label conveys for this sample: baseline before first vaccination. Explained via the paper, the treatment or condition label denotes: meningococcal conjugate vaccine given as trial control. The receptor library was made with the immunoSEQ multiplex PCR assay. The table was pulled from immuneACCESS by TCRdb, which kept in-frame rearrangements only. Such tables lose some clones; where checked, under half of the loss comes from unresolved V genes, and the rest has no known cause. A total of about 50,000 clones appear in this sample, approximately 85% of them only once. The top ten clonotypes cover roughly 19% of the sample. Source: peripheral blood, taken on day 0 of MenACWY control vaccination. These receptors were taken from an adult in good health.

The gene calls are TRBV2 and TRBJ1-6, with 7 bases matching TRBD1. Germline V gives CDR1 SNHLY, CDR2 FYNNEI. The ends lost 5 bases at V and 6 bases at J; junction bases unmatched: 7. The CDR3 has 15 amino acids. CDR3 bases: TGTGCCAGCAGTCTCCAGGGGGTCCTTAATTCACCCCTCCACTTT. Translation: CASSLQGVLNSPLHF.

The rearrangement joins TRBV24-1 to TRBJ2-1; 10 positions agree with TRBD2. The CDR3 sequence is 16 residues long. Germline V gene sequence: CDR1 KGHDR, CDR2 SFDVKD. V dropped 3 bases and J dropped 6; count of bases not matched to a gene: 7. The CDR3: CATSDTSSGSFNEQFF. The CDR3 region has the DNA TGTGCCACCAGTGATACCTCTAGCGGGAGTTTCAATGAGCAGTTCTTC.

The V call is TRBV4-2, the J call TRBJ2-2, with 12 bases aligning to TRBD2. Trimming cost V 0 bases and J 7 bases; bases outside gene matches: 6. The V gene's germline CDR1 is LGHNA and CDR2 YNFKEQ. The CDR3 is 17 amino acids. CDR3 sequence reads: CASSQDLAGGPGGELFF. CDR3 in DNA: TGTGCCAGCAGCCAAGATCTAGCGGGAGGGCCCGGCGGGGAGCTGTTTTTT.

The CDR3 region has the DNA TGTGCCAGCAGTTATGGGACAGACTCCTACGAGCAGTACTTC. It codes for CASSYGTDSYEQYF. The genes are TRBV27 and TRBJ2-7, with TRBD1 matching over 7 bases. Unmatched junction bases numbered 3, after V lost 4 bases and J lost 0 bases. Germline CDR1 MNHEY, CDR2 SMNVEV (reference sequence). The CDR3 is 14 residues long.

The CDR3 nucleotides read TGTGCCAGCAGCTGGTCAGGGGCGGATCAGCCCCAGCATTTT. Translating gives CASSWSGADQPQHF. The J gene is TRBJ1-5, the V gene TRBV5-6; tentative D call: TRBD1 (6 bases). Germline V gene sequence: CDR1 SGHDT, CDR2 YYEEEE. This CDR3 has 14 amino acids. V gave up 3 bases and J gave up 5 bases, with 12 bases separating them. Complete variable domain (other parts from reference TRBV5-6 and TRBJ1-5): DAGVTQSPTHLIKTRGQQVTLRCSPKSGHDTVSWYQQALGQGPQFIFQYYEEEERQRGNFPDRFSGHQFPNYSSELNVNALLLGDSALYLCASSWSGADQPQHFGDGTRLSIL.

The V and J genes are TRBV7-2 and TRBJ2-7, with D perhaps TRBD2 (5 bases). From germline, CDR1 is SGHTA and CDR2 FQGNSA. The length of the CDR3 is 14 residues. Trimming left V 1 base short and J 4 bases short, with 11 bases between. CDR3 nucleotides: TGTGCCAGCAGCTTAGGAGGGAATGGGTACGAGCAGTACTTC. Its translation: CASSLGGNGYEQYF.

V usage is TRBV18 and J usage is TRBJ2-7; D call uncertain. This CDR3 spans 13 amino acids. Trimming took 3 bases from V and 2 from J, leaving 8 bases between them. Per the germline V gene, CDR1 is KGHSH and CDR2 is LQKENI. This CDR3 is CASSPTPPYEQYF. CDR3 nucleotides: TGTGCCAGCTCACCGACCCCCCCCTACGAGCAGTACTTC.

In its sample, this clone was seen a few times. The chain links TRBV6-5 to TRBJ1-3; a weak D match, TRBD1 (5 bases). The V gene lost 0 bases and the J gene lost 3 bases, with 9 bases spanning the gap. Germline V CDR1 and CDR2: MNHEY, SVGAGI. The CDR3 is made up of 15 amino acids. In nucleotides, the CDR3 is TGTGCCAGCAGTTACTCAGGCAGGGTTGGAAACACCATATATTTT. It encodes CASSYSGRVGNTIYF.

The chain uses TRBV7-9 and TRBJ2-3; 9 nucleotides match TRBD2. V lost 4 bases to trimming and J lost 0 bases; unmatched junction nucleotides: 5. The CDR3 runs 16 residues. The germline V gene encodes CDR1 SEHNR and CDR2 FQNEAQ (reference sequence). The CDR3 region is CASSSLTSGSTDTQYF. The CDR3 DNA reads TGTGCCAGCAGCTCTTTGACTAGCGGAAGCACAGATACGCAGTATTTT.

This chain connects TRBV7-3 to TRBJ1-1; TRBD1 aligns across 8 bases. The CDR3 has 14 amino acids. The junction had 6 bases not matched to a gene; V was cut back by 5 bases and J by 4 bases. Germline assignment: CDR1 SGHTA and CDR2 FQGTGA. The CDR3 region has the DNA TGTGCCAGCAGCCCGACAGGGGCGGGCACTGAAGCTTTCTTT. The encoded protein is CASSPTGAGTEAFF.

This clone appeared many times. V is TRBV6-5 and J is TRBJ1-6, with 8 bases lining up with TRBD1. CDR1 and CDR2 (germline): MNHEY, SVGAGI. The CDR3 spans 13 residues. Trimming took 9 bases from V and 7 from J; bases not matched to a gene: 5. CDR3 DNA sequence: TGTGCCAGTCAGGACAGGGAGAATTCACCCCTCCACTTT. It codes for CASQDRENSPLHF.

This chain joins TRBV7-2 and TRBJ2-7; possible D gene TRBD2, 6 bases. This CDR3 is 15 amino acids long. Per germline, CDR1 SGHTA and CDR2 FQGNSA. Between the trimmed V and J ends, which lost 1 base and 0 bases, there was a span of 10 bases. CDR3 sequence: CASSLEGGPSYEQYF. CDR3 bases: TGTGCCAGCAGCTTAGAGGGAGGTCCCTCCTACGAGCAGTACTTC.

As to this clone: Because the CDR3's place on the DNA is in doubt, the DNA is left out and the CDR3 is given as listed by TCRdb. The chain recombines TRBV6-5 with TRBJ1-3. Germline V lookup: CDR1 MNHEY, CDR2 SVGAGI. The CDR3 is 13 residues long, counting both termini. The CDR3 loop is CVCARSSGNTIYF.

This chain joins TRBV6-5 and TRBJ2-1; tentatively, D is TRBD1 (5 bases). The CDR3 loop spans 13 amino acids. Trimming took 11 bases from V and 4 from J, leaving 15 bases between them. CDR1 is MNHEY and CDR2 is SVGAGI in the germline V gene. CDR3 amino acids: CASGNQGYNEQFF. The DNA of the CDR3 is TGTGCCTCCGGCAATCAGGGTTACAATGAGCAGTTCTTC.

The chain carries TRBV18 and TRBJ2-1, with TRBD2 identical over 9 bases. There are 14 residues in the CDR3. Germline V gene sequence: CDR1 KGHSH, CDR2 LQKENI. Losses at the gene ends were 3 bases for V and 12 bases for J; bases not matched to a gene: 9. CDR3 sequence (DNA): TGTGCCAGCTCACCCTCCTTAGCGGGAGACCGGCAGTTCTTC. Translating it yields CASSPSLAGDRQFF.

The CDR3 DNA follows: TGTGCCAGCAGCCGGACTAGCGGCAATGAGCAGTTCTTC. Protein product: CASSRTSGNEQFF. The J gene is TRBJ2-1, the V gene TRBV7-6, with 10 bases matching TRBD2. CDR3 length equals 13 residues. V shed 5 bases, J shed 6 bases, and the junction held 1 base outside the gene matches. Germline V CDR1 and CDR2: SGHVS, FNYEAQ.

This clone was seen once. This chain joins TRBV28 and TRBJ1-1, with no clear D. Germline values: CDR1 MDHEN, CDR2 SYDVKM. Between the trimmed V and J ends, which lost 7 bases and 7 bases, there was a span of 13 bases. CDR3 length: 12 residues. The CDR3 sequence: CASILEPSEAFF. The DNA for the CDR3 is TGTGCCAGCATCCTCGAGCCCAGTGAAGCTTTCTTT.

This sequence joins TRBV14 and TRBJ1-2; D uncertain. CDR1 and CDR2 from the germline V gene are SGHDN and FVKESK. The CDR3 runs to 16 residues. The V and J ends lost 0 bases and 3 bases respectively, with 14 bases between them. CDR3 amino acids: CASSQEPYPPDYGYTF. DNA of the CDR3: TGTGCCAGCAGCCAAGAGCCATATCCCCCCGACTATGGCTACACCTTC.

The V gene is TRBV13, the J gene TRBJ2-7, with 8 bases aligning to TRBD1. CDR1 and CDR2 (germline): PRHDT, FYEKMQ (reference sequence). Germline trimming cut 5 bases from V and 4 bases from J; bases unmatched to any gene: 10. The CDR3 loop spans 15 amino acids. The CDR3 reads CASSPGQGRTYEQYF. CDR3 sequence (DNA): TGTGCCAGCAGCCCAGGACAGGGCCGAACATACGAGCAGTACTTC.

By share, this clone counts as medium-sized (0.01 to 0.1%). The CDR3 region is CASSRDPFDEQYF. For the CDR3, the DNA is TGTGCCAGCAGCCGCGATCCTTTTGACGAGCAGTACTTC. The chain has TRBV3-1 (or the pseudogene TRBV3-2) and TRBJ2-7; D is uncertain. Germline CDR1 LGHDT, CDR2 YNNKEL (reference sequence). V was cut by 4 bases and J by 5 bases, with 12 bases left in between. The length of the CDR3 is 13 residues.

The chain joins TRBV7-2 to TRBJ2-3; 8 nucleotides line up with TRBD2. Per the germline V gene, CDR1 is SGHTA and CDR2 is FQGNSA. The CDR3 totals 16 residues. The ends lost 3 bases at V and 2 bases at J; junction bases unmatched: 7. The CDR3 protein is CASSFTGTRVTDTQYF. As DNA, the CDR3 is TGTGCCAGCAGCTTTACCGGGACTAGGGTCACAGATACGCAGTATTTT.

V is TRBV6-5 and J is TRBJ2-1, with 9 bases identical to TRBD1. This CDR3 region has 16 residues. J was trimmed by 6 bases and V by 2 bases; bases with no gene match: 8. In germline, CDR1 is MNHEY, CDR2 SVGAGI. CDR3 sequence (DNA): TGTGCCAGCAGTTACCTAACGACAGGGGGATCCAATGAGCAGTTCTTC. The encoded protein is CASSYLTTGGSNEQFF.

This clone was recorded only once. This rearrangement joins TRBV5-5 to TRBJ2-1; TRBD1 matches at 11 bases. The V segment lost 5 bases and the J segment 7 bases; nucleotides outside the gene matches: 11. In germline, CDR1 is SGHKS, CDR2 YYEKEE (reference sequence). This CDR3 is 16 amino acids long. CDR3 amino acids: CASSSGTGTGGNEQFF. CDR3 nucleotides: TGTGCCAGCAGTTCAGGAACCGGGACAGGGGGTAATGAGCAGTTCTTC.

The chain employs TRBV18 and TRBJ2-4; D is unresolved. Germline loops: CDR1 KGHSH, CDR2 LQKENI. Trimming removed 3 bases from V and 3 bases from J, with 12 bases in between. This CDR3 comprises 15 residues. CDR3 sequence reads: CASSPSNSGKNIQYF. CDR3 nucleotide sequence: TGTGCCAGCTCACCCTCTAACTCGGGCAAAAACATTCAGTACTTC.

The chain uses TRBV7-2 and TRBJ2-1; TRBD2 agrees at 13 bases. From germline, CDR1 is SGHTA and CDR2 FQGNSA. CDR3 length: 18 residues. The junction had 5 bases not matched to a gene; V was cut back by 3 bases and J by 0 bases. The CDR3 bases are TGTGCCAGCAGCTTTGGGACTAGCGGGGTTGGCTCCTACAATGAGCAGTTCTTC. Translated, it gives CASSFGTSGVGSYNEQFF. Based on the CDR3 plus reference TRBV7-2 and TRBJ2-1, the full variable domain is GAGVSQSPSNKVTEKGKDVELRCDPISGHTALYWYRQSLGQGLEFLIYFQGNSAPDKSGLPSDRFSAERTGGSVSTLTIQRTQQEDSAVYLCASSFGTSGVGSYNEQFFGPGTRLTVL.